This T cell receptor beta chain originates from a study of CD8 T cells in Susac syndrome. This CDR3 has 14 residues. CDR1 and CDR2 (germline): LNHDA, SQIVND (reference sequence). Trimming at V came to 8 bases and at J to 3 bases, leaving 7 bases not matched to a gene. Reverse transcription of roughly 0.5 to 1 ug RNA used random hexamers. MiXCR was run by TCRdb on the immunoSEQ multiplex PCR reads, yielding one entry per CDR3 protein. The sample carries about 200,000 distinct CDR3 sequences, roughly nine tenths recorded once. The chain has TRBV19 and TRBJ1-1; 9 positions agree with TRBD1. Sequenced: CD8+ T cells from PBMCs. This TCR derives from a human donor with multiple sclerosis. CDR3 loop: CASYDRGTDTEAFF. The CDR3 DNA reads as TGTGCCAGTTACGACAGGGGGACGGACACTGAAGCTTTCTTT.